This T cell receptor (beta chain) stems from a study of cytomegalovirus exposure and HLA in healthy donors. Points from the study as a whole: As was reported, the classifier diagnosed cytomegalovirus status with high specificity and sensitivity. TCR clusters originating in the first cohort tended to co-occur in the approximately 130 validation repertoires, according to a later analysis.

Assay used: immunoSEQ multiplex PCR; TCRdb lists only in-frame clones, some missing. The sample carries 82,000 or so clones, 95% recorded once. On this clone: Its antigen is still unknown.

Germline trimming cut 1 base from V and 7 bases from J; bases unmatched to any gene: 9. CDR1 and CDR2 (germline): LNHDA, SQIVND (reference sequence). The CDR3 length is 15 residues. The rearrangement joins TRBV19 to TRBJ1-1; 7 positions agree with TRBD1. The TCR was taken from a woman under 30 in good health and CMV-seronegative. The sequenced sample was PBMCs. Here the CDR3 reads CASSIAGQARNEAFF. The CDR3 DNA reads as TGTGCCAGTAGTATAGCCGGACAGGCTAGAAATGAAGCTTTCTTT.